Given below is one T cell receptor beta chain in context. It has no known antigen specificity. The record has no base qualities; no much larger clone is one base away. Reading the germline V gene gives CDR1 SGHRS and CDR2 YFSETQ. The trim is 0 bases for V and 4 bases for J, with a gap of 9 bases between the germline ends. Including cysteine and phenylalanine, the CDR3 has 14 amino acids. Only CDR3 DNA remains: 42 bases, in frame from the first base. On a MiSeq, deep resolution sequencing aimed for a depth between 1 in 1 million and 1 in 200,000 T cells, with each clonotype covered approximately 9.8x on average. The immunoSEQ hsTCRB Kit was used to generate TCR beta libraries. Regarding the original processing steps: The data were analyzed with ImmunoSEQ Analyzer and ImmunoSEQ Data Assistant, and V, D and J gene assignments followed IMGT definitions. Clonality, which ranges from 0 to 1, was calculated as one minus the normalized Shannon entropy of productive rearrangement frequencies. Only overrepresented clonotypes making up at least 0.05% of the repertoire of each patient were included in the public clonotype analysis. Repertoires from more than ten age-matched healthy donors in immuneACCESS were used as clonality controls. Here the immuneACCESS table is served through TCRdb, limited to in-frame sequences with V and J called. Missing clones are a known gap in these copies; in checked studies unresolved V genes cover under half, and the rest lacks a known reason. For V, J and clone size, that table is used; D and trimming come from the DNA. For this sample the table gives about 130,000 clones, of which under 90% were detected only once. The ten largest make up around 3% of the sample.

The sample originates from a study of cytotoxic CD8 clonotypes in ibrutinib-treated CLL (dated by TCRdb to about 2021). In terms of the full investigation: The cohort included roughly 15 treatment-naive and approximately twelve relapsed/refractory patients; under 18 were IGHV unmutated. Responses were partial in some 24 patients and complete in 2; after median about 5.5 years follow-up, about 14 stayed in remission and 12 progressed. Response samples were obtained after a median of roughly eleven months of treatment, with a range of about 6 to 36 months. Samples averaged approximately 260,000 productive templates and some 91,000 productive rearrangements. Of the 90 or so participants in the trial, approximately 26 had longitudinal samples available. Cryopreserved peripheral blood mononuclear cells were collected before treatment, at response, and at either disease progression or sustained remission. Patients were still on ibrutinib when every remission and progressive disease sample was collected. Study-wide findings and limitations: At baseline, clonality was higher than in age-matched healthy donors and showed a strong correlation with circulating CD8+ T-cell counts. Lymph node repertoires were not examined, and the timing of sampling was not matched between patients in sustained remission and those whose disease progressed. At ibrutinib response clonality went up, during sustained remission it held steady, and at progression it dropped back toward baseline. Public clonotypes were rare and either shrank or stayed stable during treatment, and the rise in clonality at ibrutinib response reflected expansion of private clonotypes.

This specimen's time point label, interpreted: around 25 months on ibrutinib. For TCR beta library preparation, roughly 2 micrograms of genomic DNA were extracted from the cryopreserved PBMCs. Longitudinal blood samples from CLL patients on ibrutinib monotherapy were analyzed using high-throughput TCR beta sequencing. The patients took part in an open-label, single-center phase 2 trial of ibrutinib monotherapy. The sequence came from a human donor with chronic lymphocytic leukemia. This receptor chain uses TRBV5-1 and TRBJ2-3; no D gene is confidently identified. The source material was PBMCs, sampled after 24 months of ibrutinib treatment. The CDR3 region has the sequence CASSLGGSADTQYF. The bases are TGCGCCAGCAGCTTGGGGGGAAGTGCAGATACGCAGTATTTT. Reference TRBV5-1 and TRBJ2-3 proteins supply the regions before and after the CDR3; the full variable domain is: KAGVTQTPRYLIKTRGQQVTLSCSPISGHRSVSWYQQTPGQGLQFLFEYFSETQRNKGNFPGRFSGRQFSNSRSEMNVSTLELGDSALYLCASSLGGSADTQYFGPGTRLTVL.